This is a list of T cell receptor beta chains from one sample in a study of cytomegalovirus exposure and HLA in healthy donors. TCRdb's copy holds only in-frame clones and misses some; the assay was immunoSEQ multiplex PCR. The sample consists of over 150,000 clones, 75% to 85% of them appearing once. The sample taken for sequencing was PBMCs. These receptors were taken from a woman aged 50 to 65 in good health and CMV-seronegative. Both conserved end residues are part of each CDR3. Each record gives: clone size, J gene, CDR3 length, V gene, D gene, CDR3 protein, CDR3 DNA. A D gene is named only where the DNA matches it firmly. Size is omitted from some rows. Given values are once, few, many or a class for expanded clones.

. TRBJ1-4 17 TRBV29-1 . CSVEVLPPGGLNEKLFF TGCAGCGTTGAAGTTTTACCCCCGGGGGGCCTTAATGAAAAACTGTTTTTT
. TRBJ2-5 15 TRBV10-3 TRBD2 CAISGGTSGQETQYF TGTGCCATCAGTGGTGGGACTAGCGGCCAAGAGACCCAGTACTTC
. TRBJ2-5 16 TRBV4-1 TRBD2 CASSLTSGGDQETQYF TGCGCCAGCAGCCTTACTAGCGGGGGGGACCAAGAGACCCAGTACTTC
. TRBJ2-5 13 TRBV12-5 . CASGDRSQETQYF TGTGCTAGTGGGGACAGATCCCAAGAGACCCAGTACTTC
. TRBJ2-5 13 TRBV2 . CASMGPYQETQYF TGTGCCAGCATGGGGCCCTACCAAGAGACCCAGTACTTC
once TRBJ1-2 15 TRBV11-2 TRBD1 CASSLTPQGAYGYTF TGTGCCAGCAGCCTTACACCGCAGGGGGCATATGGCTACACCTTC
once TRBJ2-1 15 TRBV7-6 TRBD1 CASSETVTGGREQFF TGTGCCAGCAGCGAGACCGTGACAGGGGGGCGGGAGCAGTTCTTC
. TRBJ2-5 15 TRBV15 TRBD1 CATSRSLQGAGTQYF TGTGCCACCAGCAGAAGTCTCCAGGGGGCCGGGACCCAGTACTTC
. TRBJ2-5 13 TRBV7-6 . CASSLERRKTQYF TGTGCCAGCAGCCTAGAACGGCGGAAGACCCAGTACTTC
once TRBJ2-5 14 TRBV7-2 TRBD2 CASSLGTRGETQYF TGTGCCAGCAGCTTAGGGACTAGAGGAGAGACCCAGTACTTC
. TRBJ1-5 15 TRBV19 TRBD1 CASSPIRDRAQPQHF TGTGCCAGTAGCCCAATCCGGGACAGGGCCCAGCCCCAGCATTTT
. TRBJ1-1 16 TRBV19 . CASSIGGTAVGTEAFF TGTGCCAGTAGCATCGGCGGGACCGCCGTGGGGACTGAAGCTTTCTTT
. TRBJ2-7 16 TRBV5-5 TRBD1 CASSLAGGGVSYEQYF TGTGCCAGCAGCTTGGCAGGGGGTGGGGTGTCCTACGAGCAGTACTTC
. TRBJ2-7 12 TRBV29-1 TRBD1 CSVGQGPNEQYF TGCAGCGTCGGACAGGGACCCAACGAGCAGTACTTC
. TRBJ2-2 17 TRBV5-4 TRBD2 CASSGSGGGVNTGELFF TGTGCCAGCAGCGGGTCCGGCGGGGGGGTGAACACCGGGGAGCTGTTTTTT
. TRBJ1-2 15 TRBV18 TRBD1 CASSPPGQGVYGYTF TGTGCCAGCTCACCACCGGGACAGGGGGTCTATGGCTACACCTTC